Below, 12 T cell receptor beta chains from the same sample are listed, as sequenced in a study of cytomegalovirus exposure and HLA in healthy donors. Assay used: immunoSEQ multiplex PCR; TCRdb lists only in-frame clones, some missing. The data contain more than 90,000 clones, roughly 83% of them singletons. The sequenced material came from PBMCs. The receptors stem from a man aged 18 to 30 in good health and CMV-seronegative.

V usage is TRBV30 and J usage is TRBJ1-1; tentatively, D is TRBD1 (5 bases). From germline, CDR1 is GTSNPN and CDR2 SVGIG (reference sequence). Between the trimmed V and J ends, which lost 3 bases and 6 bases, there was a span of 8 bases. The CDR3 loop spans 11 amino acids. This chain's CDR3 is CAWRRGAEAFF. CDR3 coding DNA: TGTGCCTGGAGGCGGGGGGCTGAAGCTTTCTTT.

The gene calls are TRBV13 and TRBJ1-6; 7 positions match TRBD1. The length of the CDR3 is 14 residues. CDR1 and CDR2 (germline): PRHDT, FYEKMQ (reference sequence). The ends lost 11 bases at V and 9 bases at J; junction bases unmatched: 13. The CDR3 DNA is TGTGCCTCCCCAGGGGGTGTTTCGGGTTCACCCCTCCACTTT. Its translation is CASPGGVSGSPLHF.

Only a few counts were recorded for this clone. Other DNA variants within this sample encode the same CDR3. The rearrangement joins TRBV6-4 to TRBJ2-2; tentatively, D is TRBD2 (5 bases). This CDR3 comprises 15 residues. Trimming removed 0 bases from V and 1 base from J, with 6 bases in between. Germline V gene data show CDR1 as MRHNA and CDR2 as SNTAGT. The CDR3 bases are TGTGCCAGCAGTGACTCGAGCGGGAACACCGGGGAGCTGTTTTTT. It yields the protein CASSDSSGNTGELFF.

The count of this clone is one. The V gene is TRBV9, the J gene TRBJ2-5; D is perhaps TRBD1 (6 bases). CDR1 is SGDLS, CDR2 YYNGEE, per germline. With 4 bases removed from V and 2 bases from J, the gap between germline ends came to 12 bases. The CDR3 is made up of 14 amino acids. CDR3 loop: CASSWGPSQETQYF. DNA of the CDR3: TGTGCCAGCAGCTGGGGGCCCTCTCAAGAGACCCAGTACTTC. The full variable domain, rest sourced from reference TRBV9 and TRBJ2-5, is DSGVTQTPKHLITATGQRVTLRCSPRSGDLSVYWYQQSLDQGLQFLIQYYNGEERAKGNILERFSAQQFPDLHSELNLSSLELGDSALYFCASSWGPSQETQYFGPGTRLLVL.

This chain uses TRBV6-1 with TRBJ1-5, with 8 bases fitting TRBD1. Germline CDR1 is MNHNS and CDR2 is SASEGT. This CDR3 comprises 15 residues. Unmatched junction bases numbered 4, after V lost 3 bases and J lost 3 bases. The CDR3 DNA sequence: TGTGCCAGCAGTGAGACAGGGGACCCCAATCAGCCCCAGCATTTT. Translating it yields CASSETGDPNQPQHF.

This chain connects TRBV6-1 to TRBJ2-7; the D gene is possibly TRBD1 (6 bases). With 6 bases removed from V and 2 bases from J, the gap between germline ends came to 17 bases. Germline-derived CDR1 and CDR2 are MNHNS and SASEGT. This CDR3 has 15 amino acids. In DNA, the CDR3 is TGTGCCAGCAGCCAGACAGGATCTTCTACCTACGAGCAGTACTTC. Encoded protein: CASSQTGSSTYEQYF.

The rearrangement joins TRBV7-9 to TRBJ2-7; D possibly corresponds to TRBD2 (6 bases). The CDR3 has 12 residues. The V gene's germline CDR1 is SEHNR and CDR2 FQNEAQ (reference sequence). Trimming took off 4 bases at V and 3 bases at J, with 7 bases between the two ends. This CDR3 reads CASSSGDYEQYF. CDR3 in DNA: TGTGCCAGCAGCTCGGGGGACTACGAGCAGTACTTC.

The chain couples TRBV5-1 to TRBJ1-5; TRBD1 agrees at 7 bases. V lost 0 bases, J lost 0 bases, and 6 bases stayed unmatched. Germline CDR1 SGHRS, CDR2 YFSETQ. The CDR3 has 17 residues. The CDR3 protein is CASSLAPGGISNQPQHF. For the CDR3, the DNA is TGCGCCAGCAGCTTGGCTCCAGGGGGAATTAGCAATCAGCCCCAGCATTTT. The full variable domain, in which reference TRBV5-1 and TRBJ1-5 provide the parts outside the CDR3, is KAGVTQTPRYLIKTRGQQVTLSCSPISGHRSVSWYQQTPGQGLQFLFEYFSETQRNKGNFPGRFSGRQFSNSRSEMNVSTLELGDSALYLCASSLAPGGISNQPQHFGDGTRLSIL.

The chain links TRBV5-1 to TRBJ2-5, with TRBD2 as a possible D gene (5 bases). This CDR3 spans 13 amino acids. Germline values: CDR1 SGHRS, CDR2 YFSETQ. With 3 bases removed from V and 5 bases from J, the gap between germline ends came to 11 bases. This chain's CDR3 is CASSSSNMETQYF. CDR3 sequence (DNA): TGCGCCAGCAGCTCTAGCAATATGGAGACCCAGTACTTC.

The chain links TRBV6-6 to TRBJ2-5, with 8 bases lining up with TRBD2. CDR3 length equals 16 residues. Unmatched junction bases numbered 9, after V lost 1 base and J lost 5 bases. In germline, CDR1 is MNHNY, CDR2 SVGAGI (reference sequence). CDR3 region: CASSYFRPGGEETQYF. The CDR3 DNA sequence: TGTGCCAGCAGTTACTTTCGTCCGGGGGGGGAGGAGACCCAGTACTTC.

V is TRBV7-9 and J is TRBJ2-7, with 8 bases lining up with TRBD2. Germline trimming cut 4 bases from V and 2 bases from J; bases unmatched to any gene: 7. This CDR3 has 15 amino acids. From germline, CDR1 is SEHNR and CDR2 FQNEAQ (reference sequence). The CDR3 here is CASSSGGRPTYEQYF. In DNA form, the CDR3 reads TGTGCCAGCAGCTCGGGGGGGCGGCCAACCTACGAGCAGTACTTC. The full variable domain, its missing parts supplied by reference TRBV7-9 and TRBJ2-7, is DTGVSQNPRHKITKRGQNVTFRCDPISEHNRLYWYRQTLGQGPEFLTYFQNEAQLEKSRLLSDRFSAERPKGSFSTLEIQRTEQGDSAMYLCASSSGGRPTYEQYFGPGTRLTVT.

V is TRBV6-9 and J is TRBJ2-4; 8 bases agree with TRBD2. Trimming took 9 bases from V and 0 from J; bases not matched to a gene: 10. This CDR3 region has 16 residues. The germline V gene encodes CDR1 MNHGY and CDR2 SVAAGI. The CDR3 DNA is TGTGCCAGTTCGATAGCGGGGAACCTAGCCAAAAACATTCAGTACTTC. Its protein product is CASSIAGNLAKNIQYF.